Listed below are T cell receptor beta chains from one sample, sequenced in a study of cytomegalovirus exposure and HLA in healthy donors. Assay: immunoSEQ multiplex PCR; the TCRdb copy retains only in-frame clones and omits some. The sample lists about 140,000 clones, roughly 79% occurring once. Sequenced input: PBMCs. These receptors all come from a man aged 30-40 years in good health and CMV-seropositive. CDR3s include the opening cysteine and the closing phenylalanine or tryptophan. D genes are given only for firm matches. A row's size may be missing; if present it is once, few, many or a size class.

j_gene | d_gene | abundance | v_gene | CDR3nt | CDR3aa
TRBJ2-5 | TRBD2 | few | TRBV19 | TGTGCCAGCAGACTAGCTGGGGAGACCCAGTACTTC | CASRLAGETQYF
TRBJ1-5 | NA | NA | TRBV14 | TGTGCCAGCAGCCGCTCCGAGGATCAGCCCCAGCATTTT | CASSRSEDQPQHF
TRBJ1-1 | TRBD1 | NA | TRBV28 | TGTGCCAGCCTTGGGTCACGCGGGATAGGACAGGGGCTACTCGGCACTGAAGCTTTCTTT | CASLGSRGIGQGLLGTEAFF
TRBJ1-2 | TRBD1 | NA | TRBV11-2 | TGTGCCAGCAGCCCTGTCGGACAGGGGGCGTCTATGTATGGCTACACCTTC | CASSPVGQGASMYGYTF
TRBJ1-6 | TRBD1 | NA | TRBV6-5 | TGTGCCAGCAGTTACGGGACAGGTGGAGGTAATTCACCCCTCCACTTT | CASSYGTGGGNSPLHF
TRBJ1-2 | NA | NA | TRBV7-9 | TGTGCCAGCAGCTTAATTGACAGCTATGGCTACACCTTC | CASSLIDSYGYTF
TRBJ1-1 | TRBD1 | NA | TRBV11-3 | TGTGCCAGCAGCCGGACAGGCACCCTCGGGGCTTTCTTT | CASSRTGTLGAFF
TRBJ1-4 | NA | NA | TRBV5-4 | TGTGCCAGCAGCCATTCGGGGGGGGCAACTAATGAAAAACTGTTTTTT | CASSHSGGATNEKLFF
TRBJ2-1 | TRBD1 | NA | TRBV27 | TGTGCCAGCAGTCCGACAGGGGGCAAGCATGAGCAGTTCTTC | CASSPTGGKHEQFF
TRBJ2-1 | TRBD2 | NA | TRBV19 | TGTGCCAGTAGAGAGGGACTAGGGGTCTACAATGAGCAGTTCTTC | CASREGLGVYNEQFF
TRBJ2-5 | NA | NA | TRBV21-1 | TGTGCCAGCCTCTTGGGGGGAGAGGTTCGGGAGACCCAGTACTTC | CASLLGGEVRETQYF
TRBJ2-3 | TRBD1 | NA | TRBV10-1 | TGCGCCAGCAGTGATTCCGGGACAGGGAGCACAGATACGCAGTATTTT | CASSDSGTGSTDTQYF
TRBJ1-1 | NA | few | TRBV6-5 | TGTGCCAGCTGGTGGGGAGATCGGGACACTGAAGCTTTCTTT | CASWWGDRDTEAFF
TRBJ1-1 | NA | NA | TRBV2 | TGTGCCAGCAGCCCAGACACTCACACTGAAGCTTTCTTT | CASSPDTHTEAFF
TRBJ2-5 | TRBD2 | NA | TRBV19 | TGTGCCAGTAGTATGGCAGCGGGGGGCCTACAAGAGACCCAGTACTTC | CASSMAAGGLQETQYF
TRBJ2-5 | NA | once | TRBV14 | TGTGCCAGCAGCCACCGACTGGAGGGGGAGACCCAGTACTTC | CASSHRLEGETQYF
TRBJ2-2 | TRBD2 | NA | TRBV28 | TGTGCCAGCATCATAGCGGGAGGGGGGACCGGGGAGCTGTTTTTT | CASIIAGGGTGELFF
TRBJ1-5 | NA | NA | TRBV19 | TGTGCCAGTAAGAGGAATAGCAATCAGCCCCAGCATTTT | CASKRNSNQPQHF
TRBJ1-2 | TRBD1 | NA | TRBV6-5 | TGTGCCAGCAGTACCTGGACAGGGAGGAATGGCTACACCTTC | CASSTWTGRNGYTF
TRBJ1-4 | NA | NA | TRBV13 | TGTGCCAGCAGCCGCCTTACAGCTCCCAATGAAAAACTGTTTTTT | CASSRLTAPNEKLFF
TRBJ2-6 | NA | few | TRBV28 | TGTGCCAGCATAAGCGGCTCTGGGGCCAACGTCCTGACTTTC | CASISGSGANVLTF
TRBJ2-1 | NA | NA | TRBV5-6 | TGTGCCAGCAGCTTGTTTGCTAGTAGCCGGGGTTCCTACAATGAGCAGTTCTTC | CASSLFASSRGSYNEQFF
TRBJ2-6 | TRBD1 | NA | TRBV19 | TGTGCCAGTCGGATGACCGGGACAGGGGGCACTGGGGCCAACGTCCTGACTTTC | CASRMTGTGGTGANVLTF
TRBJ2-6 | NA | once | TRBV21-1 | TGTGCCAGCAGCAGTAACAGGGCCTTTCAGGGTGGGGCCAACGTCCTGACTTTC | CASSSNRAFQGGANVLTF
TRBJ1-1 | NA | NA | TRBV6-1 | TGTGCCAGCAGCGCCGAGTGGAACACTGAAGCTTTCTTT | CASSAEWNTEAFF
TRBJ2-5 | NA | NA | TRBV5-1 | TGCGCCAGCAGCCCGGGACGTGGGGGGGAGACCCAGTACTTC | CASSPGRGGETQYF
TRBJ1-4 | NA | NA | TRBV7-2 | TGTGCCAGCAGCGTAACCGGGATCTCAACTAATGAAAAACTGTTTTTT | CASSVTGISTNEKLFF
TRBJ2-1 | NA | NA | TRBV28 | TGTGCCAGCAGTACCGGGAGCATTGAGCAGTTCTTC | CASSTGSIEQFF
TRBJ2-1 | TRBD2 | NA | TRBV10-3 | TGTGCCATCAGTGAGTCCATGGGCGGGAGTAGCAATGAGCAGTTCTTC | CAISESMGGSSNEQFF
TRBJ2-3 | TRBD1 | NA | TRBV14 | TGTGCCAGCAGTCGGACAGGGGGAAGGGCAGATACGCAGTATTTT | CASSRTGGRADTQYF
TRBJ2-5 | TRBD1 | NA | TRBV19 | TGTGCCAGTAGTATCCGGACAGGCAGAGAGACCCAGTACTTC | CASSIRTGRETQYF
TRBJ1-2 | TRBD1 | NA | TRBV29-1 | TGCAGCGTTGAATTTGGCGGACAGGGCGTTGGATACGGCTACACCTTC | CSVEFGGQGVGYGYTF
TRBJ2-3 | TRBD1 | NA | TRBV29-1 | TGCAGCGTTGAACCCCGGACAGGGGATTCGACTGATACGCAGTATTTT | CSVEPRTGDSTDTQYF
TRBJ2-7 | NA | NA | TRBV28 | TGTGCCAGCATCCCAGGGACTCGGGATGTGGGCGAGCAGTACTTC | CASIPGTRDVGEQYF
TRBJ2-3 | NA | NA | TRBV6-5 | TGTGCCAGCAGTTCCCCCTCGCTAGTGCAGTATTTT | CASSSPSLVQYF
TRBJ2-7 | TRBD1 | NA | TRBV27 | TGTGCCAGCAGTACACAGGGGGATAGGTACGAGCAGTACTTC | CASSTQGDRYEQYF
TRBJ1-2 | NA | NA | TRBV14 | TGTGCCAGCAGCCAAAACCAGAACTATGGCTACACCTTC | CASSQNQNYGYTF
TRBJ1-1 | NA | few | TRBV6-5 | TGTGCCAGCAGTTACAGGGAGTACACTGAAGCTTTCTTT | CASSYREYTEAFF
TRBJ2-3 | NA | NA | TRBV27 | TGTGCCAGCAGTCCTGTCGCGGTAAACCGGAAAGATACGCAGTATTTT | CASSPVAVNRKDTQYF
TRBJ2-1 | TRBD1 | NA | TRBV27 | TGTGCCAGCAGTTTCTCTGGGACAGGGGACAATGAGCAGTTCTTC | CASSFSGTGDNEQFF